This entry describes one T cell receptor (beta chain). This specimen belongs to a study of technical replicates of blood from a handful of donors. Data came from immunoSEQ multiplex PCR; TCRdb stores just in-frame clones and leaves some out. The table records roughly 80,000 clones, roughly 94% of them present only once. The germline V gene has CDR1 SEHNR and CDR2 FQNEAQ (reference sequence). V trimming: 7 bases; J trimming: 5 bases; junction bases outside the gene matches: 19. The CDR3 has 17 amino acids. The source is a human donor in good health. The chain couples TRBV7-9 to TRBJ1-2, with 7 bases fitting TRBD1. The sample consisted of T cells isolated from PBMCs. The CDR3 bases are TGTGCCAGCAACGACGTGGCCACGAGGGACAGTACATATGGCTACACCTTC. This codes for CASNDVATRDSTYGYTF.